Here is one TCR beta chain with its context. The junction had 9 bases not matched to a gene; V was cut back by 4 bases and J by 2 bases. Per the germline V gene, CDR1 is LGHDT and CDR2 is YNNKEL (reference sequence). This CDR3 is built from 16 residues. Measured with immunoSEQ multiplex PCR; TCRdb has only the in-frame clones, and not every one. Among 90,000 to 100,000 clones, over 60% were seen once, and the ten largest hold under 12%. This sample was taken from a study of control samples from healthy donors and cancer patients. This chain joins TRBV3-1 (or the pseudogene TRBV3-2) and TRBJ2-7; 9 nucleotides line up with TRBD2. The TCR comes from a woman aged 30 to 39 in good health. The source material was blood. The CDR3 coding sequence is TGTGCCAGCAGCCCTGGAGTAGCGGGGGCCACCTACGAGCAGTACTTC. Translating gives CASSPGVAGATYEQYF.